The source of this T cell receptor (beta chain) is a study of blood T cells in healthy people across ages. Details on this clonotype: Antigen unknown.

No fewer than 6.5 million PBMCs went into each sample. Study conclusions and caveats: While age rose, TCR beta diversity per million T cells dropped in a roughly linear way.

Germline-derived CDR1 and CDR2 are MNHNS and SASEGT. V was shortened by 6 bases and J by 4 bases, with 12 bases between the two germline ends. The CDR3 has 13 residues. A sample-barcoded 5' primer and a J-beta primer mix were used in a second PCR of about 7 to 11 cycles. TCRdb re-analysed the 5' RACE reads in MiXCR, keeping a single row per CDR3 protein. The table includes roughly 1,500,000 distinct CDR3 sequences, around 36% detected once. Material: blood. The clonotype was recovered from a woman in her 30s in good health. The rearrangement joins TRBV6-1 to TRBJ1-1, with D hard to call. The DNA of the CDR3 is TGTGCCAGCAGCGGACGGGGTATCACTGAAGCTTTCTTT. This translates into CASSGRGITEAFF.